This TCR beta chain derives from a study of lymphopenia after photon versus proton radiotherapy. Study findings and constraints: Relative stability marked proton patients; photon patients lost diversity and naive cells.

Germline loops: CDR1 MNHEY, CDR2 SMNVEV (reference sequence). V was cut by 2 bases and J by 1 base, with 9 bases left in between. The CDR3 contains 15 residues. Clones were sequenced by immunoSEQ multiplex PCR, and TCRdb holds only the in-frame ones, with some missing. The data contain 160,000 or so clones, less than 90% of them seen just once; the ten biggest clones take up around 5.1%. Comment on this clone: What it binds is not known.

The chain employs TRBV27 and TRBJ2-1; perhaps TRBD2 as D (5 bases). The source material was peripheral blood, sampled from a patient treated with photon-based radiotherapy. The sequence was collected from a man aged 50-59 years with gastric cancer. CDR3 sequence: CASSLRGDSYNEQFF. In nucleotides, the CDR3 is TGTGCCAGCAGTTTACGGGGAGATTCCTACAATGAGCAGTTCTTC.